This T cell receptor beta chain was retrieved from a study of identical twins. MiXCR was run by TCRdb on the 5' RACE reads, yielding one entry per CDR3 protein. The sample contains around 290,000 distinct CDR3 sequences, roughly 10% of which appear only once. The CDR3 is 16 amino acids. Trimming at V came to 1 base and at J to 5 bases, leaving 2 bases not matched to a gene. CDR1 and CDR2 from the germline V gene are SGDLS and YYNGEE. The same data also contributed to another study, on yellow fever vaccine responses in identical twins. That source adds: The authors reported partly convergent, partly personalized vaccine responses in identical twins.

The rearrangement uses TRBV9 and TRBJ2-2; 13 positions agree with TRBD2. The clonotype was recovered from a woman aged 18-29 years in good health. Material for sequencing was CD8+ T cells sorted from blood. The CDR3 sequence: CASSVTSGGATGELFF. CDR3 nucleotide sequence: TGTGCCAGCAGCGTAACTAGCGGGGGGGCAACCGGGGAGCTGTTTTTT.